This TCR beta chain appears in the sequencing data of a study of cytomegalovirus exposure and HLA in healthy donors. Both 60 Vbeta primers and 13 Jbeta primers went into the PCR. Clones were read by immunoSEQ multiplex PCR, and TCRdb kept only the in-frame ones, dropping some. The sample holds about 98,000 clones, roughly 81% seen once. Concerning this clone itself: Its antigen is undetermined.

Whole-study findings and limits: Across donors, sequencing depth was assumed by presence/absence analyses to be roughly uniform. In a later analysis, 15,000 to 20,000 TCR beta sequences were associated with HLA alleles at 0.05 false discovery rate.

CDR3 length: 11 amino acids. The V end was cut by 6 bases, the J end by 10 bases, with 10 bases between. Germline V CDR1 and CDR2: ENHRY, SYGVKD. The TCR comes from a man in his forties in good health and CMV-seronegative. The sample taken for sequencing was PBMCs. The chain has TRBV10-3 and TRBJ2-1, with D uncertain. The CDR3 region has the DNA TGTGCCATCAGGCAGGCACTCGAGCAGTTCTTC. Its translation: CAIRQALEQFF.